This passage covers 9 T cell receptor beta chains from one sample sequenced in a study of blood T cell repertoires in COVID-19. The protocol was immunoSEQ multiplex PCR, while the TCRdb copy is restricted to in-frame clones and leaves out a portion. The profile shows about 190,000 clones, about nine tenths of them singletons. The sequenced sample was peripheral blood. These receptors came from a man aged 25 to 45 with acute or convalescent COVID-19.

The J gene is TRBJ2-3, the V gene TRBV2; possible D gene TRBD1, 5 bases. Trimming stripped 2 bases from V and 1 base from J, with 10 bases between. Per germline, CDR1 SNHLY and CDR2 FYNNEI. There are 15 residues in the CDR3. The CDR3: CASSESWGRTDTQYF. Written as DNA, the CDR3 is TGTGCCAGCAGTGAAAGTTGGGGCCGCACAGATACGCAGTATTTT.

V and J are TRBV7-2 and TRBJ2-7, with D possibly matching TRBD2 (5 bases). Trimming took off 2 bases at V and 3 bases at J, with 11 bases between the two ends. The CDR3 loop spans 14 amino acids. In germline, CDR1 is SGHTA, CDR2 FQGNSA. The CDR3 region is CASSLSPGFYEQYF. The CDR3 coding sequence is TGTGCCAGCAGCTTATCCCCGGGGTTCTACGAGCAGTACTTC.

The chain combines TRBV9 with TRBJ2-7, with a weak D call TRBD2 (7 bases). The length of the CDR3 is 14 residues. Germline V lookup: CDR1 SGDLS, CDR2 YYNGEE. V lost 6 bases to trimming and J lost 2 bases, with 15 bases between them. CDR3 region: CASNKRGGAYEQYF. For the CDR3, the DNA is TGTGCCAGCAACAAAAGGGGGGGCGCCTACGAGCAGTACTTC.

This chain connects TRBV6-4 to TRBJ2-1; 12 nucleotides line up with TRBD2. This CDR3 is 14 amino acids long. Germline-derived CDR1 and CDR2 are MRHNA and SNTAGT. V lost 8 bases to trimming and J lost 6 bases; unmatched junction nucleotides: 5. This CDR3 reads CASRPSGGANEQFF. For the CDR3, the DNA is TGTGCCAGCCGACCTAGCGGGGGGGCCAATGAGCAGTTCTTC.

The V call is TRBV9, the J call TRBJ2-2; the D gene is possibly TRBD2 (6 bases). V lost 0 bases and J lost 6, with 9 bases in between. Germline V gene lookup returns CDR1 SGDLS and CDR2 YYNGEE. There are 14 residues in the CDR3. In nucleotides, the CDR3 is TGTGCCAGCAGCGTAGTGGGGGGTTCCGGGGAGCTGTTTTTT. The encoded protein is CASSVVGGSGELFF. The whole variable domain, remainder taken from reference TRBV9 and TRBJ2-2, is DSGVTQTPKHLITATGQRVTLRCSPRSGDLSVYWYQQSLDQGLQFLIQYYNGEERAKGNILERFSAQQFPDLHSELNLSSLELGDSALYFCASSVVGGSGELFFGEGSRLTVL.

The chain recombines TRBV19 with TRBJ2-7; 8 nucleotides line up with TRBD1. The CDR3 sequence is 13 residues long. After removal of 5 bases from V and 5 bases from J, the junction contained 5 bases not matched to a gene. The V gene's germline CDR1 is LNHDA and CDR2 SQIVND (reference sequence). The CDR3 DNA sequence: TGTGCCAGTAGTCCCCAGGGGGCCAACGAGCAGTACTTC. Amino acid sequence: CASSPQGANEQYF.

The gene calls are TRBV30 and TRBJ1-2, with D maybe TRBD1 (5 bases). Trimming shortened V by 2 bases and J by 3 bases, and 10 bases separated the two germline ends. The CDR3 totals 13 residues. Per the germline V gene, CDR1 is GTSNPN and CDR2 is SVGIG (reference sequence). The CDR3 reads CAWSPLGDYGYTF. The DNA of the CDR3 is TGTGCCTGGAGTCCCTTAGGGGACTATGGCTACACCTTC.

The chain uses TRBV11-3 and TRBJ2-7; D may be TRBD2 (6 bases). CDR3 length equals 16 residues. Germline V gene sequence: CDR1 SGHNT, CDR2 YENEEA. Trimming took off 5 bases at V and 0 bases at J, with 17 bases between the two ends. CDR3 nucleotide sequence: TGTGCCAGCAGCCCCAACGGGGGTGATAGCTCCTACGAGCAGTACTTC. It codes for CASSPNGGDSSYEQYF. Together with reference TRBV11-3 and TRBJ2-7, the CDR3 gives the full variable domain: EAGVVQSPRYKIIEKKQPVAFWCNPISGHNTLYWYLQNLGQGPELLIRYENEEAVDDSQLPKDRFSAERLKGVDSTLKIQPAELGDSAVYLCASSPNGGDSSYEQYFGPGTRLTVT.

The chain links TRBV5-5 to TRBJ2-1, with D possibly TRBD1 on 6 matching bases. Per the germline V gene, CDR1 is SGHKS and CDR2 is YYEKEE (reference sequence). CDR3 size: 16 residues. The V end lost 3 bases, the J end lost 5 bases, and 18 bases lay between the germline ends. CDR3 sequence: CASSSQGFIGNNEQFF. CDR3 DNA: TGTGCCAGCAGCTCACAGGGCTTCATCGGAAACAATGAGCAGTTCTTC.